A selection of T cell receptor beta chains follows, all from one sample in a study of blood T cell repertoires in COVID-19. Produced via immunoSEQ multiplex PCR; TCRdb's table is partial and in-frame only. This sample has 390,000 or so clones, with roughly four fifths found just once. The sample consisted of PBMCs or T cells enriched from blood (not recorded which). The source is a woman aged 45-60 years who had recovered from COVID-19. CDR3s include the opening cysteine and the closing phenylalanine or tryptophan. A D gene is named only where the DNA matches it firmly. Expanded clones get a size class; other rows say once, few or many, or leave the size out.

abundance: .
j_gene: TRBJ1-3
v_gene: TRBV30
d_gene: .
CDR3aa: CAWSFGQSGNTIYF
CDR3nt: TGTGCCTGGAGCTTTGGACAATCTGGAAACACCATATATTTT

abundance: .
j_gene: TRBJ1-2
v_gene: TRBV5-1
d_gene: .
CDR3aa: CASSLAGVRYGYTF
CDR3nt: TGCGCCAGCAGCTTGGCGGGGGTCCGGTATGGCTACACCTTC

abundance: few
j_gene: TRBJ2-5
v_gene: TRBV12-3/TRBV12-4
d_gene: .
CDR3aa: CASSLAEQETQYF
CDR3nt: TGTGCCAGCAGTTTGGCAGAACAAGAGACCCAGTACTTC

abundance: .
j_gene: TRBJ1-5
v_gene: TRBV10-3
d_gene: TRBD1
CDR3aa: CAISAGRGINQPQHF
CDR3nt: TGTGCCATCAGTGCGGGCAGGGGGATCAATCAGCCCCAGCATTTT

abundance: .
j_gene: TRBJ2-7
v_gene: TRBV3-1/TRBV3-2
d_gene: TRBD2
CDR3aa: CASSQDLRTSGPYEQYF
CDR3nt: TGTGCCAGCAGCCAAGATCTGCGGACTAGCGGACCCTACGAGCAGTACTTC

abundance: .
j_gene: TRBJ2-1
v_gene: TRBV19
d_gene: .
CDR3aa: CASSIGGEQFF
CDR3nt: TGTGCCAGTAGTATTGGCGGGGAGCAGTTCTTC

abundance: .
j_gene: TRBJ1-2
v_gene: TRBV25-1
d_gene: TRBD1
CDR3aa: CASSPDRAYVNYGYTF
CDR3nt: TGTGCCAGCAGTCCGGACAGGGCTTACGTCAACTATGGCTACACCTTC

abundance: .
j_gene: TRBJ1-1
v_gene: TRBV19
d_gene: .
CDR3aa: CASSQGMNTEAFF
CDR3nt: TGTGCCAGTAGCCAGGGGATGAACACTGAAGCTTTCTTT

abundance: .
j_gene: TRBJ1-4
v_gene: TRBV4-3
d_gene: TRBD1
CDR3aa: CASSMGQGFLGNEKLFF
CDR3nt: TGCGCCAGCAGCATGGGACAGGGGTTTCTCGGTAATGAAAAACTGTTTTTT

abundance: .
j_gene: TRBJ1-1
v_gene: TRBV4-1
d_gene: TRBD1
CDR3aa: CASSQVVPGGSTEAFF
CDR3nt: TGCGCCAGCAGCCAAGTGGTCCCAGGGGGCTCAACTGAAGCTTTCTTT

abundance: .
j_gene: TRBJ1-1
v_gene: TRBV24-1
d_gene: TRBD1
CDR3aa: CATSVLRDRETEAFF
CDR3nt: TGTGCCACCAGTGTCCTCCGGGACAGGGAGACTGAAGCTTTCTTT

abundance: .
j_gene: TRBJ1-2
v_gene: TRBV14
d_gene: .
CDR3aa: CASSQVGVGYTF
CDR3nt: TGTGCCAGCAGCCAAGTAGGGGTTGGCTACACCTTC

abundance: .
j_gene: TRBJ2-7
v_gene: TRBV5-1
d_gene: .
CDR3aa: CASSFNEGRSSYEQYF
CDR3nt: TGCGCCAGCAGCTTTAATGAGGGGAGGAGCTCCTACGAGCAGTACTTC

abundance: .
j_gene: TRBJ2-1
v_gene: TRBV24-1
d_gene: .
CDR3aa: CATSVGLRSENEQFF
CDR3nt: TGTGCCACCAGTGTAGGACTGCGTTCCGAGAATGAGCAGTTCTTC

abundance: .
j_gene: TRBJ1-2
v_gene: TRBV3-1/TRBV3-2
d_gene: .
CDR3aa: CASSQEEFGAGSYGYTF
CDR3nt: TGTGCCAGCAGCCAAGAGGAATTTGGGGCGGGAAGCTATGGCTACACCTTC

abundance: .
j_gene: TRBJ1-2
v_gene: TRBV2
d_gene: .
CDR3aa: CAIDSYGYTF
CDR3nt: TGTGCCATCGACTCCTATGGCTACACCTTC

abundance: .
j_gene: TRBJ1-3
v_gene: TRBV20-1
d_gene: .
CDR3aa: CSASSGNIVGNTIYF
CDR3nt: TGCAGTGCTAGTTCCGGGAACATCGTCGGAAACACCATATATTTT